This T cell receptor (beta chain) was found in a study of blood T cells in healthy people across ages. Study conclusions and caveats: In older individuals, TCR beta diversity per million T cells was lower, falling roughly linearly with age. The percentage of naive T cells correlated strongly with TCR beta diversity. Diversity was higher, and naive CD4+ cells more numerous, in long-lived donors than in aged donors.

In this sample, this clonotype turned up a few times. Its antigen is currently unknown. The V gene's germline CDR1 is MNHEY and CDR2 SVGAGI. The CDR3 covers 15 residues. The ends were cut back, 6 bases at V and 4 bases at J, with 19 bases in the middle. Primed by a sample-barcoded 5' primer and a J-beta primer mix, a second PCR proceeded for roughly 6 to 12 cycles. From each sample, at least 2.5 million paired-end reads containing CDR3 were obtained. TCRdb recomputed calls from the 5' RACE reads with MiXCR, one row per CDR3 protein. The table includes about 670,000 distinct CDR3 sequences, 40% to 45% detected once.

The sequencing input was blood. The sequence was collected from an older man in good health. V gene TRBV6-5 combines with J gene TRBJ2-7; maybe TRBD1 (6 bases). DNA of the CDR3: TGTGCCAGCAGACTCCGGGACATGAGGTTTTACGAGCAGTACTTC. It encodes CASRLRDMRFYEQYF.